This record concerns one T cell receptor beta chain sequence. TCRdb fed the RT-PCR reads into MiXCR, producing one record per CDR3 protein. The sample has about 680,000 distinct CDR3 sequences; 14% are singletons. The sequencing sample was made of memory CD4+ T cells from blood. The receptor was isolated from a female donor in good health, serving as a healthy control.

CDR3 in amino acids: CASSSRQGEGYTF. DNA for the CDR3: TGCGCCAGCAGCTCGCGACAGGGCGAGGGCTACACCTTC. The J gene is TRBJ1-2, the V gene TRBV5-1; 7 bases line up with TRBD1. Trimming removed 3 bases from V and 8 bases from J; junction bases left unmatched: 7. This CDR3 contains 13 residues. The V gene's germline CDR1 is SGHRS and CDR2 YFSETQ. The variable domain in full, completed from reference TRBV5-1 and TRBJ1-2, reads KAGVTQTPRYLIKTRGQQVTLSCSPISGHRSVSWYQQTPGQGLQFLFEYFSETQRNKGNFPGRFSGRQFSNSRSEMNVSTLELGDSALYLCASSSRQGEGYTFGSGTRLTVV.